This TCR beta chain emerged from a study of PD-1 blockade in classical Hodgkin lymphoma. This table comes from immunoSEQ multiplex PCR, and its TCRdb copy is limited to in-frame clones, with some not included. The table shows about 44,000 clones, with 55% to 80% occurring only once. This sample's time point: cycle 4 day 1 (C4D1), after six to seven weeks of nivolumab. Relapses following autologous stem cell transplantation were seen in all patients, with brentuximab vedotin exposure varying. This clone showed up many times. Its antigen is still unknown. Study-wide results and limits: Those achieving complete response showed baseline diversity like newly diagnosed patients. Newly diagnosed patients reportedly trailed healthy donors in baseline TCR diversity. In CD4+ cells, TCR diversity went up significantly by C4D1, but in CD8+ cells it did not. Exclusion covered patients beginning nivolumab under 1 year post-ASCT.

The CDR3 contains 13 residues. Germline V gene data show CDR1 as SNHLY and CDR2 as FYNNEI. The ends were cut back, 7 bases at V and 3 bases at J, with 13 bases in the middle. The clonotype was recovered from a human donor with classical Hodgkin lymphoma. The material was peripheral blood mononuclear cells (PBMCs), obtained before the fourth cycle of nivolumab. This sequence joins TRBV2 and TRBJ2-7; unclear D gene. The CDR3 loop reads CASNEVGYYEQYF. CDR3 coding DNA: TGTGCCAGCAATGAGGTAGGGTACTACGAGCAGTACTTC.